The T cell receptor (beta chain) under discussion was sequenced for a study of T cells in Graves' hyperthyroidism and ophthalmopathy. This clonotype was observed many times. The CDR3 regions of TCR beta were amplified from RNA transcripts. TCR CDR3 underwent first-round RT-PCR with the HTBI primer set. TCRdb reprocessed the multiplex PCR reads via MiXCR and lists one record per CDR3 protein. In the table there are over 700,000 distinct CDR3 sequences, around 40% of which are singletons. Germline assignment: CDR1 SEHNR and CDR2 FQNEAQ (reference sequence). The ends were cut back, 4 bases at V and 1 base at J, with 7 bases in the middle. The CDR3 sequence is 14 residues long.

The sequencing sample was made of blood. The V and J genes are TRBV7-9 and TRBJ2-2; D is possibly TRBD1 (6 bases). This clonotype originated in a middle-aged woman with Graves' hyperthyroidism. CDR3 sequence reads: CASSSQGNTGELFF. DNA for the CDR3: TGTGCCAGCAGCTCACAGGGGAACACCGGGGAGCTGTTTTTT.